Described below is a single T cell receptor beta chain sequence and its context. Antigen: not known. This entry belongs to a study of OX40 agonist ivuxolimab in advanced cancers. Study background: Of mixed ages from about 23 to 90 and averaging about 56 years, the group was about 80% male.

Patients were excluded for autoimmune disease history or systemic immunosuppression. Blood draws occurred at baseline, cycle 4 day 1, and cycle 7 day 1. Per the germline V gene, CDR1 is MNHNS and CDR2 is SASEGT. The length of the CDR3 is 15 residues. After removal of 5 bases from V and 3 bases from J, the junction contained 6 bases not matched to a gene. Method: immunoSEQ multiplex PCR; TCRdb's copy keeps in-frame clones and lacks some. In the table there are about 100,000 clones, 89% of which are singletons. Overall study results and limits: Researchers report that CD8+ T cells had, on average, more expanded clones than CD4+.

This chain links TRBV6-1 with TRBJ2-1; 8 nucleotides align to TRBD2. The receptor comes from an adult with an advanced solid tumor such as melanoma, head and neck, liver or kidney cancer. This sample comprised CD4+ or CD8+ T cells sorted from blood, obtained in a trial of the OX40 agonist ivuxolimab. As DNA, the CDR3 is TGTGCCAGCAGTAAGCGGGAGAAGGGCTACAATGAGCAGTTCTTC. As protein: CASSKREKGYNEQFF.